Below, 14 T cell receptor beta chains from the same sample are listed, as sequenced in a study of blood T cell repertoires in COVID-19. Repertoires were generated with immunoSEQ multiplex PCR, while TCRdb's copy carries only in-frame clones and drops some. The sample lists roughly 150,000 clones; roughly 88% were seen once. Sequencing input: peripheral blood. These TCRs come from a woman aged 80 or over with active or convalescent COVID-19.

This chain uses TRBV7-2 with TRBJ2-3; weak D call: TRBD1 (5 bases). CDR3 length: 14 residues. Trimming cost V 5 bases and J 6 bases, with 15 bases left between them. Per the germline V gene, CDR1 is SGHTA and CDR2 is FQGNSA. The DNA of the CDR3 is TGTGCCAGCAGCCCCCAGGGAAGCGTCGATACGCAGTATTTT. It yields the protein CASSPQGSVDTQYF.

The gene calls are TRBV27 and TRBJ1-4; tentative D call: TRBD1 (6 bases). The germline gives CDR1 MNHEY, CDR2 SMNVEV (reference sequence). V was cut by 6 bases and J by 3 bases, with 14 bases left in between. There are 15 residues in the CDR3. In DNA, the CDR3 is TGTGCCAGCAGGGAGGCGGGGGCACCTAATGAAAAACTGTTTTTT. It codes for CASREAGAPNEKLFF.

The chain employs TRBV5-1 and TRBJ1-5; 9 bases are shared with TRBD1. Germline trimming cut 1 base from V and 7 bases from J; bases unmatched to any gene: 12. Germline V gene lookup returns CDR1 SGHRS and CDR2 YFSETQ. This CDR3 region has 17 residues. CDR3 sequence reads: CASSLLGNRGREQPQHF. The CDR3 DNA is TGCGCCAGCAGCTTGCTGGGGAACAGGGGGCGAGAGCAGCCCCAGCATTTT.

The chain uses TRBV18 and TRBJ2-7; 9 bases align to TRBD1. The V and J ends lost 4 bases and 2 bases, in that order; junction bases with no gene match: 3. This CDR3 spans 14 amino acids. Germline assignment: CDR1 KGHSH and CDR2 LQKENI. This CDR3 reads CASSQGQGTYEQYF. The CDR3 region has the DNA TGTGCCAGCTCACAGGGACAGGGCACCTACGAGCAGTACTTC.

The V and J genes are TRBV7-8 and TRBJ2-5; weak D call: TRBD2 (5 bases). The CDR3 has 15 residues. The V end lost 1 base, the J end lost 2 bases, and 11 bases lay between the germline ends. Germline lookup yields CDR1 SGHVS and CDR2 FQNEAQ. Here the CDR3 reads CASSLGRTTQETQYF. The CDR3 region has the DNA TGTGCCAGCAGCTTAGGGAGGACGACTCAAGAGACCCAGTACTTC.

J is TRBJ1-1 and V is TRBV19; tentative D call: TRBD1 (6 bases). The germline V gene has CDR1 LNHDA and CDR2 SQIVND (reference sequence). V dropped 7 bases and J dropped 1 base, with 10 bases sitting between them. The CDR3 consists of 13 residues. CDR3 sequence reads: CASKGTQNTEAFF. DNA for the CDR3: TGTGCCAGTAAGGGGACACAGAACACTGAAGCTTTCTTT. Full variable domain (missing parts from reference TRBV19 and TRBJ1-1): DGGITQSPKYLFRKEGQNVTLSCEQNLNHDAMYWYRQDPGQGLRLIYYSQIVNDFQKGDIAEGYSVSREKKESFPLTVTSAQKNPTAFYLCASKGTQNTEAFFGQGTRLTVV.

Here the CDR3 DNA reads TGTGCCACCTTTGATAGAGGGGGTCAGCCCCAGCATTTT. Translation: CATFDRGGQPQHF. This chain connects TRBV27 to TRBJ1-5, with a weak D call TRBD1 (6 bases). The germline gives CDR1 MNHEY, CDR2 SMNVEV (reference sequence). The CDR3 covers 13 residues. Trimming left V 10 bases short and J 6 bases short, with 16 bases between.

The CDR3 spells CASSETGDYGYTF. The CDR3, as DNA: TGTGCCAGCAGTGAAACAGGGGACTATGGCTACACCTTC. The chain recombines TRBV6-1 with TRBJ1-2; the match to TRBD1 covers 7 bases. The CDR3 runs 13 residues. The V segment lost 2 bases and the J segment 3 bases; nucleotides outside the gene matches: 0. The V gene's germline CDR1 is MNHNS and CDR2 SASEGT.

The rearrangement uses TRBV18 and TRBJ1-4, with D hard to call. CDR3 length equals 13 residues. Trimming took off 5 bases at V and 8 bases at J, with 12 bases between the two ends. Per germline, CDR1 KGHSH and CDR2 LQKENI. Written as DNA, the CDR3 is TGTGCCAGCTCATCACGCGCGGAAGAAAAACTGTTTTTT. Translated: CASSSRAEEKLFF.

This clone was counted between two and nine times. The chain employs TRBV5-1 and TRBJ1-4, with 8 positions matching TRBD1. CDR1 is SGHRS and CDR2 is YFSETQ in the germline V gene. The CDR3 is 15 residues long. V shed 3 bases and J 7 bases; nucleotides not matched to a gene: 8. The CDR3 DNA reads TGCGCCAGCAGCTCCACCGGGACAGGAACTGAAAAACTGTTTTTT. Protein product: CASSSTGTGTEKLFF.

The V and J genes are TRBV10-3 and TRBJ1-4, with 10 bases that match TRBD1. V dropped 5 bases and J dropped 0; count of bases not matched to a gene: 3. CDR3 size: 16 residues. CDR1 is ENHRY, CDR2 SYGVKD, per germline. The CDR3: CAISPGQGSTNEKLFF. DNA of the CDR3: TGTGCCATCAGTCCGGGACAGGGGTCAACTAATGAAAAACTGTTTTTT.

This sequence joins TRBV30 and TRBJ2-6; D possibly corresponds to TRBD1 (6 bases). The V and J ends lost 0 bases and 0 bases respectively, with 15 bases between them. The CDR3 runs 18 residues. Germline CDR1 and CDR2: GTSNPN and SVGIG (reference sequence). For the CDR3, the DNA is TGTGCCTGGAGTGTACAGGGTCAACTCGTCTCTGGGGCCAACGTCCTGACTTTC. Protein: CAWSVQGQLVSGANVLTF.

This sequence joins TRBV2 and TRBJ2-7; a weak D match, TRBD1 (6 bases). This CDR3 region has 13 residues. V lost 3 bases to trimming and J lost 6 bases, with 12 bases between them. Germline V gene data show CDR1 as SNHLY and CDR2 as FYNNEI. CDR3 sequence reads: CASSESGVGEQYF. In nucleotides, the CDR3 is TGTGCCAGCAGTGAGTCAGGGGTTGGCGAGCAGTACTTC. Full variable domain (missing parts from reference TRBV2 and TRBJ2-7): EPEVTQTPSHQVTQMGQEVILRCVPISNHLYFYWYRQILGQKVEFLVSFYNNEISEKSEIFDDQFSVERPDGSNFTLKIRSTKLEDSAMYFCASSESGVGEQYFGPGTRLTVT.

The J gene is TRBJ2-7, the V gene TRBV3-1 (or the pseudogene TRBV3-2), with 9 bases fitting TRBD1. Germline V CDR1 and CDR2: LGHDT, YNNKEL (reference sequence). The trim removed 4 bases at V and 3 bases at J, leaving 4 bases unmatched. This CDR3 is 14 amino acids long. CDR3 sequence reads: CASSLRQGGYEQYF. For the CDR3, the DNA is TGTGCCAGCAGCCTTCGACAGGGGGGCTACGAGCAGTACTTC.